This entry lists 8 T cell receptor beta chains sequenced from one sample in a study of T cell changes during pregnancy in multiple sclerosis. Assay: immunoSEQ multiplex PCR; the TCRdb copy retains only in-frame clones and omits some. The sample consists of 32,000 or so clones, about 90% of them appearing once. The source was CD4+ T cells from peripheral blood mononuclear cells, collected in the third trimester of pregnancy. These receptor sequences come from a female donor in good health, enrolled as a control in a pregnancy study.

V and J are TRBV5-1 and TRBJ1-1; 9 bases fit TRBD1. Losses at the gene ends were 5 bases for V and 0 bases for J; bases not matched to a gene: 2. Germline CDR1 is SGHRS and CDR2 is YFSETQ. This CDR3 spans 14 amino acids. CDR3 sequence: CASRGTGMNTEAFF. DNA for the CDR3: TGCGCCAGCAGGGGGACAGGGATGAACACTGAAGCTTTCTTT.

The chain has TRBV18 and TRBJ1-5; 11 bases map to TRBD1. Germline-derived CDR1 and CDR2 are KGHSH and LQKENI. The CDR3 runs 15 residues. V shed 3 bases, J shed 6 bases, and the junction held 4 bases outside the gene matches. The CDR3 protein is CASSPRDRGVQPQHF. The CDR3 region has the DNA TGTGCCAGCTCACCCCGGGACAGGGGGGTTCAGCCCCAGCATTTT.

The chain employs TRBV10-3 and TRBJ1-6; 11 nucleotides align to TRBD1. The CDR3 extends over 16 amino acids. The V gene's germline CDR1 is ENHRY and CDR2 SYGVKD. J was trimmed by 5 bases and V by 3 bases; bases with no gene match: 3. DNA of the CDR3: TGTGCCATCAGTGATGGGACAGGGGGGAATAATTCACCCCTCCACTTT. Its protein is CAISDGTGGNNSPLHF.

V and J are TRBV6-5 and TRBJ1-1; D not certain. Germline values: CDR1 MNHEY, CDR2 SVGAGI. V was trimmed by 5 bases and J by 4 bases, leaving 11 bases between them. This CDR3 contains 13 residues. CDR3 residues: CASSHTGSTEAFF. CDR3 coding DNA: TGTGCCAGCAGTCATACCGGGAGCACTGAAGCTTTCTTT.

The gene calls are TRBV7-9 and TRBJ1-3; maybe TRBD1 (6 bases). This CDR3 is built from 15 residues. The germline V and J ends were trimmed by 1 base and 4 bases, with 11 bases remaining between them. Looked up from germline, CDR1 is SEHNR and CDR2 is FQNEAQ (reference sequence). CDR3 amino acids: CASSLEGGIGNTIYF. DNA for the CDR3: TGTGCCAGCAGCTTAGAGGGGGGGATCGGAAACACCATATATTTT.

The CDR3 nucleotides read TGCGCCAGCAGCTCGCTCCAGGGGAGAGATACGCAGTATTTT. Translation: CASSSLQGRDTQYF. The gene calls are TRBV5-1 and TRBJ2-3; D is possibly TRBD1 (6 bases). The CDR3 spans 14 residues. Germline CDR1 and CDR2: SGHRS and YFSETQ. V shed 3 bases and J shed 5 bases, with 13 bases lying between them.

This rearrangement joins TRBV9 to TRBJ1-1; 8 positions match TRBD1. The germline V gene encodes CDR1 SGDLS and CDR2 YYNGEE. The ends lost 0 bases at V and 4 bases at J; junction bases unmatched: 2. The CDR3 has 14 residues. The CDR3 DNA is TGTGCCAGCAGCGTAGGGACAGGGACCACTGAAGCTTTCTTT. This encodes CASSVGTGTTEAFF.

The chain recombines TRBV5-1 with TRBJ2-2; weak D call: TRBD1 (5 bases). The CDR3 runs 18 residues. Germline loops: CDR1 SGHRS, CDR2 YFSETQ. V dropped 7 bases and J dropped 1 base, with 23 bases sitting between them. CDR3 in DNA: TGCGCCAGCTTAGAAGTACCACAGGAGACCTGGAACACCGGGGAGCTGTTTTTT. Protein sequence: CASLEVPQETWNTGELFF.